The rows below give T cell receptor beta chains drawn from one sample of a study of blood T cell repertoires in COVID-19. Sequencing was performed with immunoSEQ multiplex PCR; in TCRdb, only in-frame clones are kept and a portion is missing. The sample lists fewer than 85,000 clones; 82% were seen once. Sequencing was done on a sample of peripheral blood. These receptors all stem from a woman aged 55-69 years with acute or convalescent COVID-19. Both conserved end residues are part of each CDR3. D genes are given only for firm matches. Clone size is given for some rows only: seen once, a few or many times, or a class if the clone is expanded.

V,D,size,J,CDR3,DNA
TRBV5-1,TRBD2,-,TRBJ2-3,CASIAGPSNQDTQYF,TGCGCCAGCATAGCGGGCCCCTCCAATCAGGATACGCAGTATTTT
TRBV5-1,-,few,TRBJ2-7,CASSRGTGRYEQYF,TGCGCCAGCAGCCGGGGGACTGGAAGGTACGAGCAGTACTTC
TRBV7-8,TRBD1,few,TRBJ1-3,CASSLGTGQGTGNTIYF,TGTGCCAGCAGCTTAGGCACCGGACAGGGGACGGGAAACACCATATATTTT
TRBV14,-,once,TRBJ2-7,CASSPDISYEQYF,TGTGCCAGCAGCCCGGACATATCCTACGAGCAGTACTTC
TRBV28,-,-,TRBJ1-1,CASRGGPGGTEAFF,TGTGCCAGCAGAGGGGGTCCGGGGGGCACTGAAGCTTTCTTT
TRBV9,TRBD1,-,TRBJ2-1,CASSAQGAFYNEQFF,TGTGCCAGCAGCGCACAGGGGGCCTTCTACAATGAGCAGTTCTTC
TRBV7-8,TRBD1,-,TRBJ1-2,CASSSTTGGVYGYTF,TGTGCCAGCAGCTCCACCACAGGGGGCGTCTACGGCTACACCTTC
TRBV4-1,TRBD2,-,TRBJ2-3,CASSQLGTSADTQYF,TGCGCCAGCAGCCAACTCGGGACTAGCGCAGATACGCAGTATTTT
TRBV18,-,-,TRBJ1-4,CASSPSIEQSRFF,TGTGCCAGCTCACCATCCATAGAACAGTCGCGGTTTTTT
TRBV19,TRBD1,-,TRBJ2-7,CASSMKGTGDSYEQYF,TGTGCCAGTAGCATGAAAGGGACAGGGGACTCCTACGAGCAGTACTTC
TRBV7-7,-,-,TRBJ2-1,CASSGGAPYNEQFF,TGTGCTAGTAGCGGTGGGGCCCCTTACAATGAGCAGTTCTTC
TRBV6-5,-,-,TRBJ2-1,CASRAFNEQFF,TGTGCCAGCAGGGCTTTCAATGAGCAGTTCTTC
TRBV25-1,-,-,TRBJ1-2,CASSDVEAKYRNGYTF,TGTGCCAGCAGTGACGTAGAGGCGAAATACAGGAATGGCTACACCTTC
TRBV7-8,TRBD2,-,TRBJ2-2,CASSLGLARELFF,TGTGCCAGCAGCCTGGGACTAGCGAGGGAGCTGTTTTTT
TRBV11-3,-,-,TRBJ2-7,CASSPRTSSYEQYF,TGTGCCAGCAGCCCGCGGACATCCTCCTACGAGCAGTACTTC
TRBV9,-,-,TRBJ2-3,CASSVVPRSTDTQYF,TGTGCCAGCAGCGTAGTTCCCAGAAGCACAGATACGCAGTATTTT
TRBV24-1,TRBD1,-,TRBJ1-1,CATSDPSGTAGRAFF,TGTGCCACCAGTGATCCGTCCGGGACAGCTGGACGAGCTTTCTTT
TRBV4-1,-,-,TRBJ1-5,CASSQRAERGSPRPQHF,TGCGCCAGCAGCCAAAGGGCCGAAAGGGGGTCCCCACGGCCCCAGCATTTT
TRBV18,TRBD1,once,TRBJ1-1,CASSLRTGENTEAFF,TGTGCCAGCTCACTTAGGACAGGGGAAAACACTGAAGCTTTCTTT